This T cell receptor (beta chain) appears in the sequencing data of a study of shared clonotypes between healthy human individuals. General study points: Non-shared clonotypes displayed generation probabilities falling below those of clonotypes present in all four donors. Around 5.4% of naive CD4 clonotypes were common to several donors.

Some clones are missing from TCRdb's copy, which holds only in-frame ones; the method was immunoSEQ multiplex PCR. The top ten clones hold less than 25% of a sample with about 750,000 clones, about 92% of them seen once. Terminally differentiated effector memory CD45RA+ cells were excluded by CCR7 positive selection of CD45RO-negative cells. Trimming stripped 5 bases from V and 3 bases from J, with 11 bases between. Germline assignment: CDR1 SEHNR and CDR2 FQNEAQ (reference sequence). This CDR3 has 13 amino acids. In regard to this clone: Its specificity is unknown.

Sequencing was performed on naive CD8+ T cells sorted from blood. The sequence was collected from a man aged 30-40 years in good health. The chain carries TRBV7-9 and TRBJ2-7; no reliable D call. CDR3 in amino acids: CASSPPRGYEQYF. In DNA form, the CDR3 reads TGTGCCAGCAGCCCCCCGAGAGGCTACGAGCAGTACTTC.